These 22 T cell receptor beta chains were all obtained from the same sample, sequenced in a study of patients and donors after allogeneic stem cell transplantation (dated by TCRdb to the early 2020s). The protocol used for the library was RT-PCR. Sequencer: NextSeq 550. Through fastp at Q25 and MiXCR, TCRdb rebuilt clones from the public reads, retaining in-frame beta chains. For every CDR3 protein sequence, its rows merge into one entry that carries the most common genes and DNA. Present in this sample are about 89,000 distinct CDR3 sequences, about 44% of which were seen just once. Of the sample, around 60% is held by the ten largest clones. Sequencing input: blood, either unsorted or a sorted T cell fraction (not recorded which). These receptors all stem from a human donor who was either an allogeneic HSCT recipient or a stem cell or donor lymphocyte infusion donor (not recorded which). It is not recorded whose cells these are; they may come from a transplant donor.

The chain couples TRBV7-9 to TRBJ1-3; 8 bases fit TRBD1. V trimming: 5 bases; J trimming: 4 bases; junction bases outside the gene matches: 7. The germline V gene encodes CDR1 SEHNR and CDR2 FQNEAQ (reference sequence). The CDR3 is 15 residues long. The DNA of the CDR3 is TGTGCCAGCAGCCAACAGGGGGAAGAAGGAAACACCATATATTTT. Its translation: CASSQQGEEGNTIYF.

The table lists this clonotype with a few counts. The chain carries TRBV12-3 or TRBV12-4 and TRBJ1-5, with 7 nucleotides matching TRBD1. V gave up 5 bases and J gave up 5 bases; unmatched junction bases: 3. This CDR3 comprises 13 residues. The CDR3 loop reads CASSLRGDQPQHF. CDR3 coding DNA: TGTGCCAGCAGTCTCAGGGGGGATCAGCCCCAGCATTTT.

The V gene is TRBV7-8, the J gene TRBJ2-3; D unclear. With 2 bases removed from V and 2 bases from J, the gap between germline ends came to 8 bases. This CDR3 region has 14 residues. Germline V gene lookup returns CDR1 SGHVS and CDR2 FQNEAQ. In nucleotides, the CDR3 is TGTGCCAGCAGCTTACTCCAGGCCACAGATACGCAGTATTTT. It translates to CASSLLQATDTQYF.

The V gene is TRBV18, the J gene TRBJ1-5; perhaps TRBD1 as D (5 bases). There are 20 residues in the CDR3. From germline, CDR1 is KGHSH and CDR2 LQKENI. Trimming pared 2 bases from V and 2 bases from J, leaving 25 bases between. Written as DNA, the CDR3 is TGTGCCAGCTCACCAAGTAATATGATGGGGGTAGCTGGAGGCAATCAGCCCCAGCATTTT. Its protein is CASSPSNMMGVAGGNQPQHF.

This chain joins TRBV28 and TRBJ1-1; a possible D gene is TRBD1 (6 bases). The CDR3 has 16 residues. Germline lookup yields CDR1 MDHEN and CDR2 SYDVKM. Trimming stripped 5 bases from V and 1 base from J, with 17 bases between. CDR3: CASSTHRTVTNTEAFF. The CDR3 coding sequence is TGTGCCAGCAGTACCCACCGGACAGTTACGAACACTGAAGCTTTCTTT. Full variable domain (missing parts from reference TRBV28 and TRBJ1-1): DVKVTQSSRYLVKRTGEKVFLECVQDMDHENMFWYRQDPGLGLRLIYFSYDVKMKEKGDIPEGYSVSREKKERFSLILESASTNQTSMYLCASSTHRTVTNTEAFFGQGTRLTVV.

This clonotype was counted a few times. This rearrangement joins TRBV3-2 to TRBJ1-2. TRBV3-2 is annotated as a pseudogene. This CDR3 is built from 16 residues. CDR3 loop: CASSQERWTCDYGYTF. The CDR3 nucleotides read TGTGCCAGCAGCCAAGAGCGCTGGACCTGCGACTATGGCTACACCTTC.

This sequence joins TRBV29-1 and TRBJ1-2; TRBD1 matches 7 bases. CDR1 is SQVTM, CDR2 ANQGSEA, per germline. The V gene end was trimmed by 4 bases and the J gene end by 7 bases; junction bases not matched to a gene: 9. The CDR3 is 13 amino acids. Written as DNA, the CDR3 is TGCAGCGTTGGCGGAGACAGGGCGGCTGGCTACACCTTC. Translation gives CSVGGDRAAGYTF. Filled out from reference TRBV29-1 and TRBJ1-2, the complete variable domain reads SAVISQKPSRDICQRGTSLTIQCQVDSQVTMMFWYRQQPGQSLTLIATANQGSEATYESGFVIDKFPISRPNLTFSTLTVSNMSPEDSSIYLCSVGGDRAAGYTFGSGTRLTVV.

This clonotype showed up just a few times. The J gene is TRBJ1-1, the V gene TRBV5-1; tentatively, D is TRBD1 (6 bases). CDR1 is SGHRS and CDR2 is YFSETQ in the germline V gene. This CDR3 comprises 15 residues. V dropped 4 bases and J dropped 0 bases, with 13 bases sitting between them. CDR3 in amino acids: CASSEATGLNTEAFF. The DNA for the CDR3 is TGCGCCAGCAGCGAAGCCACAGGGTTGAACACTGAAGCTTTCTTT.

As to this clonotype: No conserved phenylalanine or tryptophan ends this CDR3, so it is likely a read error. The V gene is TRBV20-1, the J gene TRBJ1-1; D might be TRBD1 (5 bases). This CDR3 is 12 amino acids long. The germline V gene has CDR1 DFQATT and CDR2 SNEGSKA (reference sequence). Trimming left V 5 bases short and J 7 bases short, with 14 bases between. CDR3 loop: CSARKGRDEAFL. CDR3 nucleotides: TGCAGTGCTCGAAAGGGACGGGATGAAGCTTTCTTG.

This clonotype has a handful of counts. The chain couples TRBV7-6 to TRBJ1-4; D is uncertain. The V end lost 2 bases, the J end lost 3 bases, and 10 bases lay between the germline ends. This CDR3 is built from 15 residues. Germline-derived CDR1 and CDR2 are SGHVS and FNYEAQ. CDR3 amino acids: CASSLIARPNEKLFF. For the CDR3, the DNA is TGTGCCAGCAGCTTAATCGCCAGACCTAATGAAAAACTGTTTTTT.

This clonotype turned up a few times. This chain connects TRBV10-3 to TRBJ1-3, with D hard to call. Trimming pared 3 bases from V and 0 bases from J, leaving 12 bases between. CDR1 is ENHRY and CDR2 is SYGVKD in the germline V gene. CDR3 length equals 16 residues. The CDR3 reads CAISDLSLLSGNTIYF. DNA for the CDR3: TGTGCCATCAGTGATCTGAGCTTACTCTCTGGAAACACCATATATTTT.

The chain recombines TRBV12-3 or TRBV12-4 with TRBJ1-1; a possible D gene is TRBD1 (6 bases). The CDR3 runs 14 residues. Trimming cost V 2 bases and J 1 base, with 8 bases left between them. The CDR3 loop is CASSLWTANTEAFF. The CDR3 DNA reads TGTGCCAGCAGTTTATGGACAGCGAACACTGAAGCTTTCTTT.

The genes are TRBV12-3 or TRBV12-4 and TRBJ1-5, with 9 bases lining up with TRBD1. V shed 2 bases and J 9 bases; nucleotides not matched to a gene: 14. CDR3 size: 17 residues. DNA for the CDR3: TGTGCCAGCAGTTTAAGGACCACACAGGGGGCGATTTCGCCCCAGCATTTT. Translation: CASSLRTTQGAISPQHF.

The rearrangement joins TRBV7-9 to TRBJ1-1; D unresolved. This CDR3 spans 11 amino acids. Trimming pared 2 bases from V and 7 bases from J, leaving 5 bases between. Per germline, CDR1 SEHNR and CDR2 FQNEAQ (reference sequence). Here the CDR3 DNA reads TGTGCCAGCAGCTTAAGCGGTGAAGCTTTCTTT. Its protein is CASSLSGEAFF.

A few counts support this clonotype. CDR3 residues: CASSVSVEKLFF. The CDR3 DNA follows: TGTGCCAGCAGCGTATCCGTGGAAAAACTGTTTTTT. The rearrangement joins TRBV11-1 to TRBJ1-4; no firm D call. The CDR3 is 12 amino acids. The ends were cut back, 5 bases at V and 8 bases at J, with 9 bases in the middle. Germline V CDR1 and CDR2: SGHAT, FQDESV (reference sequence).

The chain joins TRBV7-9 to TRBJ1-1; TRBD1 might be the D (5 bases). Germline CDR1 SEHNR, CDR2 FQNEAQ (reference sequence). V was clipped by 3 bases and J by 3 bases, with 8 bases between them. This CDR3 has 13 amino acids. CDR3 loop: CASSFIGDTEAFF. CDR3 sequence (DNA): TGTGCCAGCAGCTTTATAGGGGACACTGAAGCTTTCTTT.

The chain is built from TRBV6-5 and TRBJ1-1; tentatively, D is TRBD1 (5 bases). Trimming removed 5 bases at V and 0 bases at J, with 10 bases between. The CDR3 spans 14 residues. Germline lookup yields CDR1 MNHEY and CDR2 SVGAGI. The CDR3, as DNA: TGTGCCAGCAGTGAACAGGCTTTGAACACTGAAGCTTTCTTT. Translated, it gives CASSEQALNTEAFF.

This clonotype came up a few times. This chain joins TRBV28 and TRBJ1-4; D uncertain. Germline CDR1 reads MDHEN; CDR2 reads SYDVKM. Trimming took off 3 bases at V and 0 bases at J, with 11 bases between the two ends. The CDR3 covers 16 residues. CDR3 sequence: CASSFPGRATNEKLFF. CDR3 in DNA: TGTGCCAGCAGTTTTCCCGGGAGAGCAACTAATGAAAAACTGTTTTTT. Complete variable domain (other parts from reference TRBV28 and TRBJ1-4): DVKVTQSSRYLVKRTGEKVFLECVQDMDHENMFWYRQDPGLGLRLIYFSYDVKMKEKGDIPEGYSVSREKKERFSLILESASTNQTSMYLCASSFPGRATNEKLFFGSGTQLSVL.

Of note for this clonotype: The missing conserved phenylalanine or tryptophan at the end of this CDR3 makes a read error likely. This chain links TRBV20-1 with TRBJ1-1; 7 bases align to TRBD1. The CDR3 extends over 11 amino acids. In germline, CDR1 is DFQATT, CDR2 SNEGSKA (reference sequence). V gave up 6 bases and J gave up 6 bases; unmatched junction bases: 4. CDR3 loop: CSARQGSEAFL. The CDR3 bases are TGCAGTGCGCGACAGGGCTCTGAAGCTTTCTTG.

This clonotype has just a few counts. CDR3 nucleotides: TGCGCCAGCAGCCAAGAGACGGTTCATCATGGCTACACCTTC. This translates into CASSQETVHHGYTF. J is TRBJ1-2 and V is TRBV4-3; D is undetermined. From germline, CDR1 is LGHNA and CDR2 YSLEER. Trimming cost V 0 bases and J 6 bases, with 11 bases left between them. CDR3 length equals 14 residues.

The chain joins TRBV4-3 to TRBJ1-2; no firm D call. Germline assignment: CDR1 LGHNA and CDR2 YSLEER. Trimming shortened V by 1 base and J by 4 bases, and 10 bases separated the two germline ends. There are 14 residues in the CDR3. Written as DNA, the CDR3 is TGCGCCAGCAGCCAAGTTCCCCTCTCCTATGGCTACACCTTC. Amino acids: CASSQVPLSYGYTF.

V is TRBV20-1 and J is TRBJ1-6; no definite D call. Trimming took 0 bases from V and 9 from J, leaving 12 bases between them. The CDR3 is 14 residues long. Germline V gives CDR1 DFQATT, CDR2 SNEGSKA (reference sequence). For the CDR3, the DNA is TGCAGTGCTAGAGATAGCGCATTCTCTTCACCCCTCCACTTT. Amino acid sequence: CSARDSAFSSPLHF.